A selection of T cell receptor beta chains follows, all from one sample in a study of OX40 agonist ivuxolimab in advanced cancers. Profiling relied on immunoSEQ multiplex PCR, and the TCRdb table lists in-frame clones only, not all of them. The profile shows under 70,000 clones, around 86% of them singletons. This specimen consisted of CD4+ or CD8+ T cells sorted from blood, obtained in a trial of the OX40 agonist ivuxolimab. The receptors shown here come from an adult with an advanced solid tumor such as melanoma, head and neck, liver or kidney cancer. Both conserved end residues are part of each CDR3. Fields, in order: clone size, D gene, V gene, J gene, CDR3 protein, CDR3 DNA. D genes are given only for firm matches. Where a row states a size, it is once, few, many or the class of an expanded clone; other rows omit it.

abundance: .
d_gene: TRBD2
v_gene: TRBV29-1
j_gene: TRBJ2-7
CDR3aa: CSAISGSSREQYF
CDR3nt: TGCAGCGCAATTAGCGGGAGTTCCCGCGAGCAGTACTTC

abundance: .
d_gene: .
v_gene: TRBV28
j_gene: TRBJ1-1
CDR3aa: CASISSGTEAFF
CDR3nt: TGTGCCAGCATCTCAAGTGGAACTGAAGCTTTCTTT

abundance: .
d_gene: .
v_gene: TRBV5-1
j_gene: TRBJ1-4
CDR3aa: CASSLGAEDEKLFF
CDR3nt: TGCGCCAGCAGCTTGGGGGCCGAGGACGAAAAACTGTTTTTT

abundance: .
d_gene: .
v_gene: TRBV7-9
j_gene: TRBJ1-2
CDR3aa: CASSFPPNTGGGYTF
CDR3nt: TGTGCCAGCAGCTTCCCCCCTAATACTGGGGGTGGCTACACCTTC

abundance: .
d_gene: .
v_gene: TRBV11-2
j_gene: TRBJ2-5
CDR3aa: CASSLGSELKTQYF
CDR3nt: TGTGCCAGCAGCTTAGGAAGCGAGCTGAAGACCCAGTACTTC

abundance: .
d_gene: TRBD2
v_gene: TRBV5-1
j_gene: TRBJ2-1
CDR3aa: CASSILADSYNEQFF
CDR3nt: TGCGCCAGCAGCATACTAGCGGACTCCTACAATGAGCAGTTCTTC

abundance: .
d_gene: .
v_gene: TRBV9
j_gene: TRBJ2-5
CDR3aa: CASSVRIQETQYF
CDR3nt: TGTGCCAGCAGCGTACGGATCCAAGAGACCCAGTACTTC

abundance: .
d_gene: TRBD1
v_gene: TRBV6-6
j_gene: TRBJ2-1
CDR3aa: CASSYKQGIGNEQFF
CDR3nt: TGTGCCAGCAGTTACAAACAGGGGATTGGCAATGAGCAGTTCTTC

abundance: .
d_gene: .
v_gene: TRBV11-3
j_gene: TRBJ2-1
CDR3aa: CASSPISSGNEQFF
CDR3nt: TGTGCCAGCAGCCCGATCTCCTCTGGGAATGAGCAGTTCTTC

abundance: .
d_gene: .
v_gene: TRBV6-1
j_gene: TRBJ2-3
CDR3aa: CASSGDSGKVAVITDTQYF
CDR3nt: TGTGCCAGCAGTGGAGACTCAGGGAAGGTAGCGGTAATCACAGATACGCAGTATTTT

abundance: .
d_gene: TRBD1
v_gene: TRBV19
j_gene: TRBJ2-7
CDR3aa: CASSPTSTGGSYEQYF
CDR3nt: TGTGCCAGTAGCCCCACTTCGACAGGGGGGTCCTACGAGCAGTACTTC

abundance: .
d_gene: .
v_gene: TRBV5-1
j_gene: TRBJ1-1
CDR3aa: CASSLETPTPYTEAFF
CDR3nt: TGCGCCAGCAGCTTGGAGACACCAACCCCGTACACTGAAGCTTTCTTT

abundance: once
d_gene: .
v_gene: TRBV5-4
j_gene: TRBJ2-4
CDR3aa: CASSQAASSIQYF
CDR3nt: TGTGCCAGCAGCCAGGCGGCTAGCAGCATTCAGTACTTC

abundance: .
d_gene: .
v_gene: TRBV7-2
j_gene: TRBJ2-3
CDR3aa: CASSLDTGSTDTQYF
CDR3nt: TGTGCCAGCAGCTTAGATACGGGGAGCACAGATACGCAGTATTTT

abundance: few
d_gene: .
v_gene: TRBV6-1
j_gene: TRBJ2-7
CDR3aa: CASSVRGQTYEQYF
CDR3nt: TGTGCCAGCAGTGTGCGGGGACAGACCTACGAGCAGTACTTC

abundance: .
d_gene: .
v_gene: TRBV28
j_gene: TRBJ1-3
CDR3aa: CATTSPGNTIYF
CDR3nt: TGTGCCACCACCTCTCCCGGAAACACCATATATTTT

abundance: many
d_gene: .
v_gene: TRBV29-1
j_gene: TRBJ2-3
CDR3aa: CSAVVATDTQYF
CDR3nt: TGCAGCGCCGTGGTAGCCACAGATACGCAGTATTTT

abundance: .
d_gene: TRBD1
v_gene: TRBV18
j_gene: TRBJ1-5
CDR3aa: CASSRGTGSNQPQHF
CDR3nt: TGTGCCAGCTCCCGCGGGACAGGAAGCAATCAGCCCCAGCATTTT

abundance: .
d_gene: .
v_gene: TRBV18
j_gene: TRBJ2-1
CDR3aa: CASSPVRNEQFF
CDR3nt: TGTGCCAGCTCACCCGTGCGAAATGAGCAGTTCTTC

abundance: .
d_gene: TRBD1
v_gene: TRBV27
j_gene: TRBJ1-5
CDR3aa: CASSRKIPRGQGDQPQHF
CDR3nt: TGTGCCAGCAGTCGTAAAATACCCCGGGGACAGGGGGATCAGCCCCAGCATTTT

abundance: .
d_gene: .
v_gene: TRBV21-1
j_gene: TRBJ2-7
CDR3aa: CASSKSRQSGTSGFYEQYF
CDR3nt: TGTGCCAGCAGCAAGTCAAGACAGAGCGGGACTAGCGGGTTCTACGAGCAGTACTTC

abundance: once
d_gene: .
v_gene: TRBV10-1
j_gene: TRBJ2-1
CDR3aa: CASSGTPGAYNEQFF
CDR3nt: TGCGCCAGCAGTGGGACCCCAGGGGCCTACAATGAGCAGTTCTTC

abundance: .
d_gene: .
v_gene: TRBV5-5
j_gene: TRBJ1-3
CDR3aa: CASSLLALEGNTIYF
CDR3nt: TGTGCCAGCAGCTTATTAGCACTCGAAGGAAACACCATATATTTT

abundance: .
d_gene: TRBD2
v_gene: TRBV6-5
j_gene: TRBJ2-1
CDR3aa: CASRRKAGDFNEQFF
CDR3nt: TGTGCCAGCAGGCGGAAAGCGGGAGATTTCAATGAGCAGTTCTTC

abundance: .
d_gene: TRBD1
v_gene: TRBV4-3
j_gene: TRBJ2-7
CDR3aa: CASSQDRLDYEQYF
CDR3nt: TGCGCCAGCAGCCAGGACAGGTTGGACTACGAGCAGTACTTC

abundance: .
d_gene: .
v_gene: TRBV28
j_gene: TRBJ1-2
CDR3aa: CASSLAAGGYTF
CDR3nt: TGTGCCAGCAGTTTGGCCGCGGGGGGCTACACCTTC

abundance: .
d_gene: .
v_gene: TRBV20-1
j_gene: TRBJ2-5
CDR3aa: CSASLTVSMYF
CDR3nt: TGCAGTGCTAGTCTTACGGTCTCCATGTACTTC

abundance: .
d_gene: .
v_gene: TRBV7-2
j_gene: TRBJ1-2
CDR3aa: CASSLARDRGYTF
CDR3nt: TGTGCCAGCAGCTTAGCCAGGGACCGTGGCTACACCTTC